The rows below give T cell receptor beta chains drawn from one sample of a study of blood T cell repertoires in COVID-19. The table came from immunoSEQ multiplex PCR; TCRdb's copy has only in-frame clones and leaves some out. The table has about 210,000 clones, almost 85% seen once. The sample comprised peripheral blood. The receptors were gathered from a woman between 70 and 85 years old with COVID-19, enrolled during active disease. The CDR3 runs from the conserved cysteine through the conserved F or W. The D gene is left open where the match is weak. Only some rows state a clone size, as once, few, many or a class for expanded clones.

TRBJ2-3,TRBV5-6,.,.,CASSNYKSDTQYF,TGTGCCAGCAGCAATTACAAATCGGATACGCAGTATTTT
TRBJ1-1,TRBV7-9,.,.,CASSLVGSNTEAFF,TGTGCCAGCAGCTTAGTGGGCTCGAACACTGAAGCTTTCTTT
TRBJ1-2,TRBV6-1,.,.,CASSDRDGYTF,TGTGCCAGCAGTGACAGGGATGGCTACACCTTC
TRBJ1-3,TRBV7-8,.,.,CASSPGVSGNTIYF,TGTGCCAGCAGCCCAGGGGTATCTGGAAACACCATATATTTT
TRBJ2-3,TRBV7-2,.,.,CASSLETGLTDTQYF,TGTGCCAGCAGCTTAGAAACAGGCCTCACAGATACGCAGTATTTT
TRBJ1-1,TRBV5-1,once,.,CASRINADTEAFF,TGCGCCAGCAGAATAAATGCGGACACTGAAGCTTTCTTT
TRBJ1-2,TRBV9,.,.,CASSVGTGQRYGYTF,TGTGCCAGCAGCGTAGGCACAGGTCAACGCTATGGCTACACCTTC
TRBJ1-1,TRBV19,.,.,CASSLQRGAVEAFF,TGTGCCAGTAGTTTACAACGAGGTGCCGTTGAAGCTTTCTTT
TRBJ2-5,TRBV19,few,.,CASSTTGQETQYF,TGTGCCAGTAGTACGACAGGCCAAGAGACCCAGTACTTC
TRBJ1-5,TRBV6-5,few,TRBD1,CASSRDRGQPQHF,TGTGCCAGCAGTAGGGACAGGGGACAGCCCCAGCATTTT
TRBJ1-1,TRBV6-5,.,.,CASGIWNTEAFF,TGTGCCAGCGGCATCTGGAACACTGAAGCTTTCTTT